This is a list of T cell receptor beta chains from one sample in a study of blood T cell repertoires in COVID-19. Measured with immunoSEQ multiplex PCR; TCRdb has only the in-frame clones, and not every one. The data hold 40,000 to 55,000 clones, with about 85% observed a single time. The specimen was peripheral blood. The receptors were sampled from a woman of 80 years or more with acute or convalescent COVID-19. Each CDR3 is given with its conserved first and last residue. The D gene is left open where the match is weak. A clone size is listed for some rows: how often the clone was seen (once, few, many), or a class if it is expanded.

v_gene: TRBV4-2
d_gene: -
abundance: -
j_gene: TRBJ2-6
CDR3aa: CASSQDLARGANVLTF
CDR3nt: TGTGCCAGCAGCCAGGACCTAGCGAGAGGAGCCAACGTCCTGACTTTC

v_gene: TRBV24-1
d_gene: TRBD2
abundance: -
j_gene: TRBJ2-1
CDR3aa: CATSEWDYSAQEQFF
CDR3nt: TGTGCCACCAGTGAGTGGGACTACTCGGCCCAGGAGCAGTTCTTC

v_gene: TRBV4-2
d_gene: -
abundance: -
j_gene: TRBJ1-2
CDR3aa: CASGYGETDSYYGYTF
CDR3nt: TGTGCCAGCGGATACGGAGAGACAGATTCCTACTATGGCTACACCTTC

v_gene: TRBV19
d_gene: -
abundance: once
j_gene: TRBJ2-3
CDR3aa: CASSIGVTDTQYF
CDR3nt: TGTGCCAGTAGTATAGGCGTCACAGATACGCAGTATTTT

v_gene: TRBV12-1
d_gene: -
abundance: -
j_gene: TRBJ2-3
CDR3aa: CASSFEASGSTETDTQYF
CDR3nt: TGTGCCAGCAGCTTTGAGGCTAGCGGGAGCACCGAGACAGATACGCAGTATTTT

v_gene: TRBV11-3
d_gene: TRBD2
abundance: -
j_gene: TRBJ2-1
CDR3aa: CASSFAGGVSYNEQFF
CDR3nt: TGTGCCAGCAGCTTCGCGGGAGGCGTCTCCTACAATGAGCAGTTCTTC

v_gene: TRBV28
d_gene: TRBD1
abundance: once
j_gene: TRBJ2-3
CDR3aa: CASSVGQGRGDTQYF
CDR3nt: TGTGCCAGCAGTGTCGGACAGGGCCGAGGAGATACGCAGTATTTT

v_gene: TRBV7-2
d_gene: -
abundance: -
j_gene: TRBJ2-1
CDR3aa: CASSLAGDYNEQFF
CDR3nt: TGTGCCAGCAGCTTAGCGGGCGACTACAATGAGCAGTTCTTC

v_gene: TRBV5-1
d_gene: TRBD2
abundance: -
j_gene: TRBJ2-2
CDR3aa: CASSSTSGGNTGELFF
CDR3nt: TGCGCCAGCAGCTCAACTAGCGGGGGGAACACCGGGGAGCTGTTTTTT

v_gene: TRBV7-9
d_gene: TRBD1
abundance: once
j_gene: TRBJ1-4
CDR3aa: CAISQGVARTNEKLFF
CDR3nt: TGTGCCATCTCACAGGGGGTTGCTCGGACTAATGAAAAACTGTTTTTT